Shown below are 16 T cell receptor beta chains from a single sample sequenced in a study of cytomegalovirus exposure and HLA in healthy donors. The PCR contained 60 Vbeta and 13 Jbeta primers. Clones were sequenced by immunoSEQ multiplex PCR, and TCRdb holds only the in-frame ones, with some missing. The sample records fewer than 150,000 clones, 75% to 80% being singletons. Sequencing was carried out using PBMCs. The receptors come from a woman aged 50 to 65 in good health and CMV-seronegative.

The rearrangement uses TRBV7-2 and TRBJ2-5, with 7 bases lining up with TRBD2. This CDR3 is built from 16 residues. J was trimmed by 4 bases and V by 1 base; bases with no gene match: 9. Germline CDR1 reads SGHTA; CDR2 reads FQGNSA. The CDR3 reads CASSLGGAGRGETQYF. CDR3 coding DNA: TGTGCCAGCAGCTTAGGAGGAGCGGGGCGTGGAGAGACCCAGTACTTC.

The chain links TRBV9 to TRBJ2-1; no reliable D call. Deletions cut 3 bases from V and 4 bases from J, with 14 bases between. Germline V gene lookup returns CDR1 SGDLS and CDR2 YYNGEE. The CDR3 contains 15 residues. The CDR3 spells CASSAYSFVYNEQFF. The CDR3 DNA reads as TGTGCCAGCAGCGCCTACTCTTTCGTATACAATGAGCAGTTCTTC. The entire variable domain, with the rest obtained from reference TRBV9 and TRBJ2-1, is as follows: DSGVTQTPKHLITATGQRVTLRCSPRSGDLSVYWYQQSLDQGLQFLIQYYNGEERAKGNILERFSAQQFPDLHSELNLSSLELGDSALYFCASSAYSFVYNEQFFGPGTRLTVL.

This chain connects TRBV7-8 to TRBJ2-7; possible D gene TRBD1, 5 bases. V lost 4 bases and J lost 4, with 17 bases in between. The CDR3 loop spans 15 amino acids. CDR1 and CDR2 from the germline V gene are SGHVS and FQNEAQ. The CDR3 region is CASSYLRARAYEQYF. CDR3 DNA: TGTGCCAGCAGCTATCTGCGAGCCAGGGCGTACGAGCAGTACTTC.

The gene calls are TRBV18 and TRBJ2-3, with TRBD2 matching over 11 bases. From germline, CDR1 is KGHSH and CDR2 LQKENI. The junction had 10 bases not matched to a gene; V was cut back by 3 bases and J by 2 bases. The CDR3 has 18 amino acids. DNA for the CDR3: TGTGCCAGCTCACCCAAAAACCCGACTAGCGGGGTCACAGATACGCAGTATTTT. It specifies CASSPKNPTSGVTDTQYF.

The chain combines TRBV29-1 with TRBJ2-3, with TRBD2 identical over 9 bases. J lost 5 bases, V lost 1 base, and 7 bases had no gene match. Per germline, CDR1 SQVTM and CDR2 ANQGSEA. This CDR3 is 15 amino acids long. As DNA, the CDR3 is TGCAGCGTTGAAGGGCGGGGGGGACTAGTAGATACGCAGTATTTT. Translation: CSVEGRGGLVDTQYF.

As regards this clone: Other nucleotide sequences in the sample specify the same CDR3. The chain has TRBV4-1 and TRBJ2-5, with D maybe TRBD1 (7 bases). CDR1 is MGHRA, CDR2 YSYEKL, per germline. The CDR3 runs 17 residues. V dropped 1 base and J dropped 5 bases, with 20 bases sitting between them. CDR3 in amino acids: CASSQGNSGRGEETQYF. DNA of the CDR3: TGCGCCAGCAGCCAAGGTAATAGTGGCAGGGGGGAGGAGACCCAGTACTTC.

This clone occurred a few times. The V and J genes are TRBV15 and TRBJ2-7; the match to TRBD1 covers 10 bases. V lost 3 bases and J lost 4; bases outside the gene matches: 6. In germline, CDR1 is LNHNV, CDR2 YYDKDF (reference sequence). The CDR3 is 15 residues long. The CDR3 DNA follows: TGTGCCACCAGCAGGGAGGACAGGGGGAGGTACGAGCAGTACTTC. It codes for CATSREDRGRYEQYF.

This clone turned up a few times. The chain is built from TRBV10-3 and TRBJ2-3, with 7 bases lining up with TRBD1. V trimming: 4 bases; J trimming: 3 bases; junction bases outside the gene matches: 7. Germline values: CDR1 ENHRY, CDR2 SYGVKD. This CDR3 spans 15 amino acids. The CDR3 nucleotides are TGTGCCATCAGTGGAGCAGGGGGTTGGACAGATACGCAGTATTTT. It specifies CAISGAGGWTDTQYF.

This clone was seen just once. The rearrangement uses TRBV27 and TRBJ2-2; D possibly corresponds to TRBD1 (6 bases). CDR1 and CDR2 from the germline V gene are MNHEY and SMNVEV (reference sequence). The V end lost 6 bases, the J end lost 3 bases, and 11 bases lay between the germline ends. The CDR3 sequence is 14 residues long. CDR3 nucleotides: TGTGCCAGCAGCCCGGACAGATACACCGGGGAGCTGTTTTTT. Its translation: CASSPDRYTGELFF.

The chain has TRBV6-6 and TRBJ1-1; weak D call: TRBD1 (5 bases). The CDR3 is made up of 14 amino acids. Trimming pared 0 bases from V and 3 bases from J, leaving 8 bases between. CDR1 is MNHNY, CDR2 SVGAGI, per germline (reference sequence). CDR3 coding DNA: TGTGCCAGCAGTTACTCGCTAGGGGACACTGAAGCTTTCTTT. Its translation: CASSYSLGDTEAFF.

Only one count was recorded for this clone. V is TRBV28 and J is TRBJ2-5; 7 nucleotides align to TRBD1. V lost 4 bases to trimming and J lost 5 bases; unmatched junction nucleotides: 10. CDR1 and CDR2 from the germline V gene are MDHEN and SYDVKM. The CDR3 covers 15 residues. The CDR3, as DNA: TGTGCCAGCAGTTCCCAACAGGGGCTCGGCGAGACCCAGTACTTC. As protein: CASSSQQGLGETQYF.

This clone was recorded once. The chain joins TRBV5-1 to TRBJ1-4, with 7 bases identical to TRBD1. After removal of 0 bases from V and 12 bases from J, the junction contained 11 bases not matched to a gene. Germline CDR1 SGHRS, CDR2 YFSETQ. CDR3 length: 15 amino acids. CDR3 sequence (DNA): TGCGCCAGCAGCTTGGACGGGACAGACACGGAGGAACTGTTTTTT. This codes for CASSLDGTDTEELFF.

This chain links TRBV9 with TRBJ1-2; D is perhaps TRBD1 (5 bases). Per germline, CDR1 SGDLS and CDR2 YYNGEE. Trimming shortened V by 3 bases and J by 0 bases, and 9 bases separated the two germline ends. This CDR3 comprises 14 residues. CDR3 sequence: CASSEGNTNYGYTF. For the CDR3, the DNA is TGTGCCAGCAGCGAGGGGAACACTAACTATGGCTACACCTTC.

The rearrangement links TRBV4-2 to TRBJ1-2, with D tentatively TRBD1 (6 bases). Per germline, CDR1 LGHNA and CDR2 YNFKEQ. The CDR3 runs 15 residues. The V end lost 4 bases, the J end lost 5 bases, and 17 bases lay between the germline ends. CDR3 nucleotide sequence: TGTGCCAGCAGCCCCGGGACAATGAGGCGGTATGGCTACACCTTC. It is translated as CASSPGTMRRYGYTF.

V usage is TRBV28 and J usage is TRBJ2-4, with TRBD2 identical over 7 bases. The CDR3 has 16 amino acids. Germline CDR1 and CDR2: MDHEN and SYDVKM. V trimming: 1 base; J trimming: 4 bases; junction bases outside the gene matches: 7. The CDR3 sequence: CASSLYAGGSKNIQYF. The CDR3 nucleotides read TGTGCCAGCAGTTTATATGCCGGGGGGTCAAAAAACATTCAGTACTTC.

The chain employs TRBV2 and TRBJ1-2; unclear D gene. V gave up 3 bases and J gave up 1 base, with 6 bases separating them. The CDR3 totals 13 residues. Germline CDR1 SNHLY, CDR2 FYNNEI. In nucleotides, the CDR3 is TGTGCCAGCAGTGATCGGGTTAACTATGGCTACACCTTC. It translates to CASSDRVNYGYTF.